These T cell receptor beta chains were read from a single sample in a study of technical replicates of blood from four donors. Here immunoSEQ multiplex PCR was the method, and the copy in TCRdb shows in-frame clones only, minus some. There are 99,000 or so clones in the sample; 95% occur only once, and around 0.21% lies in the top ten. Input material: T cells isolated from PBMCs. Receptors originate from a human donor in good health. Each CDR3 is given with its conserved first and last residue. A D gene is named only where the DNA matches it firmly. The listing skips clone size in some rows; elsewhere it reads once, few, many or a size class.

clone size: .
D gene: .
J gene: TRBJ1-2
V gene: TRBV5-6
CDR3 protein: CASSLPPSGYTF
CDR3 DNA: TGTGCCAGCAGCTTACCCCCGAGCGGCTACACCTTC

clone size: .
D gene: TRBD1
J gene: TRBJ1-2
V gene: TRBV11-3
CDR3 protein: CASSRGTGDNYGYTF
CDR3 DNA: TGTGCCAGCAGCCGCGGGACAGGGGATAACTATGGCTACACCTTC

clone size: .
D gene: TRBD1
J gene: TRBJ2-1
V gene: TRBV2
CDR3 protein: CASSGQGIYEQFF
CDR3 DNA: TGTGCCAGCAGTGGACAGGGAATCTATGAGCAGTTCTTC

clone size: .
D gene: TRBD1
J gene: TRBJ2-7
V gene: TRBV6-6
CDR3 protein: CASSYGTGVSYEQYF
CDR3 DNA: TGTGCCAGCAGTTACGGGACAGGGGTTTCCTACGAGCAGTACTTC

clone size: .
D gene: .
J gene: TRBJ1-2
V gene: TRBV5-8
CDR3 protein: CASSLAGYGYTF
CDR3 DNA: TGTGCCAGCAGCTTGGCAGGATATGGCTACACCTTC

clone size: .
D gene: .
J gene: TRBJ2-7
V gene: TRBV4-1
CDR3 protein: CASSSTTYEQYF
CDR3 DNA: TGCGCCAGCAGCAGTACTACCTACGAGCAGTACTTC

clone size: .
D gene: .
J gene: TRBJ1-1
V gene: TRBV5-1
CDR3 protein: CASSLEQGSDEAFF
CDR3 DNA: TGCGCCAGCAGCTTGGAGCAGGGTTCGGATGAAGCTTTCTTT

clone size: .
D gene: TRBD1
J gene: TRBJ1-2
V gene: TRBV2
CDR3 protein: CASSQESGGYGYTF
CDR3 DNA: TGTGCCAGCAGCCAAGAATCAGGGGGCTATGGCTACACCTTC

clone size: once
D gene: .
J gene: TRBJ1-6
V gene: TRBV30
CDR3 protein: CAWSVLRSGFSSYNSPLHF
CDR3 DNA: TGTGCCTGGAGTGTACTCCGGTCGGGGTTCAGCTCCTATAATTCACCCCTCCACTTT

clone size: .
D gene: .
J gene: TRBJ2-7
V gene: TRBV30
CDR3 protein: CAWSVRSYEQYF
CDR3 DNA: TGTGCCTGGAGTGTGAGGTCTTACGAGCAGTACTTC